This T cell receptor beta chain comes out of a study of blood T cell repertoires in COVID-19. The table lists this clone with a few counts. Generated by immunoSEQ multiplex PCR, the TCRdb table keeps only in-frame clones and is missing some. The table shows around 70,000 clones, with 70% to 90% occurring only once. The ends were cut back, 1 base at V and 5 bases at J, with 8 bases in the middle. CDR1 and CDR2 (germline): MGHRA, YSYEKL. This CDR3 region has 14 residues. This sequence joins TRBV4-1 and TRBJ2-2, with D tentatively TRBD2 (6 bases). Sample: peripheral blood. This clonotype was obtained from a woman in her fifties or sixties with acute or convalescent COVID-19. The CDR3 bases are TGCGCCAGCAGCCAAGTAGCGGAAACCGGGGAGCTGTTTTTT. Its protein product is CASSQVAETGELFF.